Shown below are 8 T cell receptor beta chains from a single sample sequenced in a study of T-cell reconstitution after alpha-beta-depleted transplantation in children. Construction of the TCRbeta library involved unique molecular identifiers. TCRdb redid the calling of the PCR reads with MiXCR, one entry per CDR3 protein. The sample consists of a few hundred thousand distinct CDR3 sequences, under 15% of them appearing once. Sequenced material: PBMCs from the stem cell graft donor, taken from the stem cell graft. These receptors all stem from a human donor who donated a stem cell graft to a child with combined immunodeficiency.

Ten or more counts support this clonotype. This sequence joins TRBV20-1 and TRBJ2-3; D is uncertain. The CDR3 totals 12 residues. From germline, CDR1 is DFQATT and CDR2 SNEGSKA (reference sequence). V dropped 3 bases and J dropped 3 bases, with 7 bases sitting between them. The CDR3 DNA is TGCAGTGCTAGCGGAGAGACAGATACGCAGTATTTT. Translated: CSASGETDTQYF.

This clonotype was seen only a few times. The chain employs TRBV5-1 and TRBJ2-4; perhaps D is TRBD1 or TRBD2 (5 bases each). The germline CDR1 and CDR2 sequences are SGHRS and YFSETQ. This CDR3 is built from 14 residues. Trimming left V 4 bases short and J 1 base short, with 9 bases between. CDR3 sequence reads: CASSPGPAKNIQYF. The CDR3 nucleotides read TGCGCCAGCAGCCCGGGACCGGCCAAAAACATTCAGTACTTC.

The chain joins TRBV11-2 to TRBJ2-7; 9 bases line up with TRBD2. Trimming took 2 bases from V and 7 from J; bases not matched to a gene: 18. Germline V gives CDR1 SGHAT, CDR2 FQNNGV. CDR3 size: 18 residues. The CDR3: CASSLTGLAGPPSGEQYF. In DNA, the CDR3 is TGTGCCAGCAGCTTAACCGGTCTAGCGGGACCACCCTCGGGAGAGCAGTACTTC.

The chain joins TRBV7-9 to TRBJ2-1, with 7 bases matching TRBD2. Germline CDR1 SEHNR, CDR2 FQNEAQ (reference sequence). The CDR3 covers 15 residues. V lost 3 bases to trimming and J lost 4 bases; unmatched junction nucleotides: 6. CDR3 sequence reads: CASSFGGSLYNEQFF. CDR3 bases: TGTGCCAGCAGCTTCGGGGGGTCCCTTTACAATGAGCAGTTCTTC.

The DNA for the CDR3 is TGTGCCAGCAGTCGAGGGGCAGAGAACACTGAAGCTTTCTTT. It is translated as CASSRGAENTEAFF. The chain combines TRBV12-3 or TRBV12-4 with TRBJ1-1; possibly TRBD1 for D (5 bases). V lost 5 bases to trimming and J lost 1 base, with 11 bases between them. This CDR3 is built from 14 residues.

V and J are TRBV7-2 and TRBJ2-3; 7 bases match TRBD1. Per germline, CDR1 SGHTA and CDR2 FQGNSA. J gave up 2 bases and V 5 bases, and 7 bases lay outside the gene matches. This CDR3 comprises 15 residues. CDR3 in amino acids: CASSVGTEYTDTQYF. The CDR3 DNA reads TGTGCCAGCAGCGTTGGGACAGAATACACAGATACGCAGTATTTT.

This clonotype was found a few times. This sequence joins TRBV5-1 and TRBJ2-3, with 11 bases that match TRBD2. The CDR3 is 17 residues long. The ends lost 4 bases at V and 0 bases at J; junction bases unmatched: 7. The germline V gene has CDR1 SGHRS and CDR2 YFSETQ. The CDR3 reads CASSPKRTSGSTDTQYF. The CDR3 nucleotides are TGCGCCAGCAGCCCTAAACGGACTAGCGGGAGCACAGATACGCAGTATTTT.

As DNA, the CDR3 is TGTGCCAGCAGTTACCGTAATTGGGGGAATCAGCCCCAGCATTTT. It encodes CASSYRNWGNQPQHF. The chain is built from TRBV6-2 or TRBV6-3 and TRBJ1-5; tentatively, D is TRBD1 (5 bases). Trimming took 2 bases from V and 4 from J, leaving 12 bases between them. The CDR3 spans 15 residues. Germline V lookup: CDR1 MNHEY, CDR2 SVGEGT.